This T cell receptor beta chain was observed in a study of blood T cell repertoires in COVID-19. Produced via immunoSEQ multiplex PCR; TCRdb's table is partial and in-frame only. Here the sample spans roughly 300,000 clones, around 85% being singletons. This clone was seen a single time. CDR3 length: 14 amino acids. Looked up from germline, CDR1 is SGHNT and CDR2 is YYREEE (reference sequence). Trimming stripped 0 bases from V and 0 bases from J, with 6 bases between. The chain uses TRBV5-4 and TRBJ1-2; D possibly corresponds to TRBD1 (5 bases). This receptor was obtained from a woman aged 30 to 39 with COVID-19, enrolled during active disease. The source material was peripheral blood. CDR3 DNA sequence: TGTGCCAGCAGCTTGGCGGGGGCTAACTATGGCTACACCTTC. Its translation is CASSLAGANYGYTF.